This T cell receptor beta chain is from a study of cytomegalovirus exposure and HLA in healthy donors. Study context: There were fewer than 130 million unique TCR beta sequences, drawn from roughly 200 million T cells, in an earlier analysis.

With 5 bases removed from V and 4 bases from J, the gap between germline ends came to 9 bases. Germline CDR1 reads LNHDA; CDR2 reads SQIVND (reference sequence). The CDR3 spans 14 residues. 60 Vbeta and 13 Jbeta primers were used in PCR. Method: immunoSEQ multiplex PCR; TCRdb's copy keeps in-frame clones and lacks some. The table records around 130,000 clones, 70% to 80% of them present only once. The donors comprised healthy bone marrow donors. This TCR was recovered from a man in his forties or fifties in good health and CMV-seronegative. The chain employs TRBV19 and TRBJ2-6; D remains unclear. Sequences were obtained from PBMCs. CDR3 region: CASSLSSGANVLTF. As DNA, the CDR3 is TGTGCCAGTAGTCTGTCCTCCGGGGCCAACGTCCTGACTTTC. Looking up the rest from reference TRBV19 and TRBJ2-6 gives the full variable domain: DGGITQSPKYLFRKEGQNVTLSCEQNLNHDAMYWYRQDPGQGLRLIYYSQIVNDFQKGDIAEGYSVSREKKESFPLTVTSAQKNPTAFYLCASSLSSGANVLTFGAGSRLTVL.